This entry describes one TCR beta chain. Its antigen remains unknown. This specimen comes from a study of CD8+ T cells in alopecia areata. On the study more broadly: In an open-label trial, patients got 5 to 10 mg tofacitinib twice daily. The study gave tofacitinib for 6 to 18 months, then 6 months off drug.

The CDR3 extends over 13 amino acids. CDR1 and CDR2 (germline): SGHTA, FQGNSA. Trimming took off 5 bases at V and 5 bases at J, with 12 bases between the two ends. Study outcomes and limitations: In lesional scalp, particularly from alopecia totalis/universalis, clonality was higher than in normal scalp.

PBMCs served as the source from which CD4+ and CD8+ T cells were sorted. RNA extraction was followed by reverse transcription into cDNA, which acted as the sequencing template. Data came from immunoSEQ multiplex PCR; TCRdb stores just in-frame clones and leaves some out. The table shows some 120,000 clones, with over 50% occurring only once. Sequencing was performed on CD4+ T cells sorted from blood, taken at week 0. The receptor was derived from a human donor with alopecia areata. The rearrangement uses TRBV7-2 and TRBJ2-5; perhaps TRBD1 as D (6 bases). CDR3: CASSNQGTETQYF. DNA of the CDR3: TGTGCCAGCAGCAATCAGGGGACGGAGACCCAGTACTTC.